Described below is a single TCR beta chain sequence and its context. The antigen it binds to is not known. No per-base quality is available; no much larger clone lies one base away. Using the deep immunoSEQ assay, multiplex PCR amplified TCR CDR3 regions from genomic DNA. Genomic DNA extracted from each cell subset was distributed evenly over all wells of several immunoSEQ 96-well plates, and each plate served as one replicate. For sorted subsets, around 0.2 ug genomic DNA, equal to about 30,000 T cell genomes, was loaded into each replicate PCR. Purified libraries were measured with a Qubit 3.0 fluorometer, size-checked on a Bioanalyzer 2100, and measured again with the KAPA Library Quantification kit. A separate single-read 150-cycle Illumina NextSeq 550 flow cell was used to sequence each immunoSEQ 96-well plate. Regarding the original processing steps: Because the immunoSEQ output held only junctional sequences and lacked quality scores, the filtering could not match the filtering applied to full-length reads. Sequences were annotated with PyIR, a Python wrapper for IgBLAST v1.9, using IMGT germline references to assign V/J genes and CDR3. Reads with weak V/J assignments (E-value above 1e-6), missing CDR3, stop codons, out-of-frame junctions, or ambiguous translated residues were removed. V3J clonotypes were defined as sequences sharing the same inferred V gene, J gene, and CDR3 amino acid sequence. To compute the percentage overlap between repertoires, the number of shared unique clonotypes was divided by the size of the smaller repertoire. Richness of each repertoire was evaluated using RTK rarefaction, the Chao1 estimator, and Recon v2.1 estimates of unobserved clonotypes. Generation probabilities were computed with OLGA for all TCRbeta clonotypes obtained by the gDNA method from several donors. TCRdb provides this immuneACCESS table in a form limited to in-frame rearrangements. Some clones are lacking; in checked studies, under half of them reflect an unresolved V gene, and why the rest are absent is not known. V, J and clone size are taken as reported in that table, and D and trimming were inferred from the DNA itself. The sample data list over 400,000 clones, and approximately 95% of these were observed just once. 0.05% to 0.08% of the sample goes to the ten largest clones.

CDR1 and CDR2 were assigned from the germline V gene as SGHRS and YFSETQ. V is reduced by 3 bases and J by 5 bases, leaving a spacing of 9 bases between them. The CDR3 sequence holds 13 residues, the cysteine and phenylalanine included. Just the 39-base CDR3 DNA is kept, in frame starting at base 1. The sample is drawn from a study of shared clonotypes between healthy human individuals (TCRdb year 2020). In terms of the full investigation: A couple of women and a few men aged 18 to 49 years were included in the cohort. To estimate repertoire size and how much clonotype sharing occurs between individuals, the study deeply sequenced the blood TCR repertoires of five or six healthy adults. Different laboratories and diverse techniques were used to prepare libraries and sequence TCR repertoires, to increase sequencing depth and limit assay-specific biases. Leukapheresis yielded between about 0.94 and 10 billion PBMCs per donor. For each donor, CD4 naive and CD4 memory were each given three plates, CD8 naive was given two plates, and CD8 memory was given one plate. Findings and caveats that apply to the study as a whole: Because the study included a small number of donors, the genetic and exposure-history diversity represented was limited. Compared with non-shared clonotypes, clonotypes shared by all four sorted-subset donors had higher generation probabilities. Naive subsets generally had larger estimated clonotype richness than memory subsets. When a few donors were compared, the shared fraction of clonotypes was about 5.2% for naive CD4, less than 4% for naive CD8, about 2.5% for memory CD4, and under 0.5% for memory CD8. Incomplete sequencing was indicated by rarefaction of sorted-subset datasets, despite the large sequencing depth. Sampling was limited to blood, and TCR repertoires in tissue likely differ from TCR repertoires in blood. Pairwise subsampling led to the expectation that sequencing depth would affect the degree of clonotype sharing among donors.

Donors were healthy HIV-negative adults with no recently reported acute infections or vaccinations. Only Caucasian adults living in Nashville, Tennessee, USA were represented among the donors. CD4+ T cells were enriched by magnetic negative selection; naive cells were then positively selected on CD45RA, and the negative fraction formed the memory subset. Blood was obtained by leukapheresis, after which PBMCs were separated by Ficoll-Histopaque density gradient centrifugation and cryopreserved in liquid nitrogen vapor phase. Purity and quantity of every magnetically sorted T cell population were checked by analytical flow cytometry. From each sorted fraction, genomic DNA was isolated and quantified by UV absorbance on a Nanodrop 2000c.

Sequencing was done on a sample of naive CD4+ T cells sorted from blood. Per the publication, the cell subset or site label means: CD45RA+ positively selected. The rearranged segments are TRBV5-1 and TRBJ1-5, with the D gene not clear enough to name. The source is a woman aged 25-40 years in good health. The DNA sequence is TGCGCCAGCAGCTATAGCGCGGATCAGCCCCAGCATTTT. It translates to CASSYSADQPQHF.